This paragraph reports one TCR beta chain. What it binds is unknown. Time point here: persistent/refractory GD, antithyroid drugs over 5 years with positive TRAb. PBMC RNA served as the TCR library source. Sequencing libraries for TCR beta were prepared with iRepertoire HTBI primers and Arm-PCR of CDR3 regions. Each CDR3 protein gets one entry after TCRdb re-called the multiplex PCR reads with MiXCR. Among around 460,000 distinct CDR3 sequences listed, roughly 23% were seen once. The sample is drawn from a study of regulatory T cells in long-lasting Graves disease. The study, taken as a whole, reports: TCR diversity was lower in persistent than newly diagnosed Graves' disease. With approximately 2,500 shared public clonotypes, persistent patients exceeded new patients, who shared over 950.

The germline V gene has CDR1 LNHNV and CDR2 YYDKDF (reference sequence). This CDR3 contains 17 residues. J was trimmed by 3 bases and V by 8 bases; bases with no gene match: 13. This sequence was found in a female donor with Graves disease. The chain is built from TRBV15 and TRBJ2-1; 10 bases align to TRBD1. Specimen: peripheral blood mononuclear cells (PBMCs), collected when the disease was refractory, from a patient treated with antithyroid drugs. The CDR3 region is CATSQPLTGGLYNEQFF. The CDR3 DNA is TGTGCCACCTCCCAACCCCTGACAGGGGGCCTCTACAATGAGCAGTTCTTC.